The 30 T cell receptor beta chains below come from one sample, sequenced in a study of response to subunit inactivated influenza vaccine. Using its own MiXCR run on the RT-PCR reads, TCRdb lists one record per CDR3 protein. The table shows about 300,000 distinct CDR3 sequences, with less than 25% occurring only once. Source: PBMCs from blood, taken around 22 months after vaccination. The receptors were gathered from a man between 45 and 75 years old who received an inactivated influenza vaccine.

The table lists this clonotype with a few counts. J is TRBJ1-2 and V is TRBV7-8; unclear D gene. The germline CDR1 and CDR2 sequences are SGHVS and FQNEAQ. Trimming cost V 1 base and J 0 bases, with 9 bases left between them. The CDR3 covers 15 residues. The CDR3 sequence is CASSLGSGANYGYTF. For the CDR3, the DNA is TGTGCCAGCAGCTTAGGGTCTGGGGCTAACTATGGCTACACCTTC.

This clonotype appeared a few times. The chain has TRBV28 and TRBJ1-2; 9 nucleotides agree with TRBD1. Trimming removed 2 bases from V and 0 bases from J; junction bases left unmatched: 4. CDR3 length: 16 amino acids. Germline V gives CDR1 MDHEN, CDR2 SYDVKM. DNA for the CDR3: TGTGCCAGCAGTTTAGGGGGACAGGGAGCTAACTATGGCTACACCTTC. This translates into CASSLGGQGANYGYTF.

V is TRBV24-1 and J is TRBJ2-1; weak D call: TRBD1 (5 bases). The V end lost 3 bases, the J end lost 5 bases, and 10 bases lay between the germline ends. This CDR3 spans 14 amino acids. Per germline, CDR1 KGHDR and CDR2 SFDVKD. In nucleotides, the CDR3 is TGTGCCACCAGTGATGTCGACAGAAACAATGAGCAGTTCTTC. Protein sequence: CATSDVDRNNEQFF.

This clonotype was recorded at least ten times. The CDR3 region is CASSFGDRNSPLHF. CDR3 coding DNA: TGTGCCAGCAGTTTCGGGGACCGTAATTCACCCCTCCACTTT. This rearrangement joins TRBV6-2 or TRBV6-3 to TRBJ1-6, with D possibly TRBD1 on 5 matching bases. This CDR3 spans 14 amino acids. Germline assignment: CDR1 MNHEY and CDR2 SVGEGT. V dropped 4 bases and J dropped 6 bases, with 10 bases sitting between them.

The CDR3 loop is CASRRTGEGYGYTF. CDR3 sequence (DNA): TGTGCCAGCAGGAGAACAGGGGAGGGGTATGGCTACACCTTC. The chain links TRBV12-3 or TRBV12-4 to TRBJ1-2; TRBD1 agrees at 7 bases. There are 14 residues in the CDR3. The V segment lost 6 bases and the J segment 5 bases; nucleotides outside the gene matches: 9.

V and J are TRBV12-3 or TRBV12-4 and TRBJ2-7; 7 positions agree with TRBD1. J gave up 4 bases and V 8 bases, and 11 bases lay outside the gene matches. This CDR3 spans 14 amino acids. CDR3 sequence (DNA): TGTGCCAGCTCCAGGGCCAGGGGGTTTTACGAGCAGTACTTC. This translates into CASSRARGFYEQYF.

This clonotype was seen repeatedly, ten times or more. The gene calls are TRBV15 and TRBJ2-7, with 9 bases identical to TRBD2. This CDR3 spans 15 amino acids. The V gene's germline CDR1 is LNHNV and CDR2 YYDKDF (reference sequence). V shed 1 base, J shed 6 bases, and the junction held 7 bases outside the gene matches. The CDR3 spells CATSRGAGGPFEQYF. DNA for the CDR3: TGTGCCACCAGCAGAGGCGCGGGAGGGCCATTCGAGCAGTACTTC.

CDR3 amino acids: CASSEMSVNYGYTF. For the CDR3, the DNA is TGTGCCAGCAGTGAGATGTCAGTCAACTATGGCTACACCTTC. J is TRBJ1-2 and V is TRBV2; D remains ambiguous. CDR1 and CDR2 (germline): SNHLY, FYNNEI. V shed 3 bases and J shed 2 bases, with 10 bases lying between them. The CDR3 length is 14 residues.

The table lists this clonotype with a few counts. The chain uses TRBV15 and TRBJ1-1; D not certain. The germline gives CDR1 LNHNV, CDR2 YYDKDF (reference sequence). Trimming shortened V by 2 bases and J by 1 base, and 8 bases separated the two germline ends. CDR3 length: 14 residues. The CDR3 region is CATSRPGPNTEAFF. DNA for the CDR3: TGTGCCACCAGCAGACCCGGACCGAACACTGAAGCTTTCTTT.

The chain links TRBV2 to TRBJ1-2; D is perhaps TRBD1 (6 bases). The length of the CDR3 is 12 residues. Germline assignment: CDR1 SNHLY and CDR2 FYNNEI. Trimming took 6 bases from V and 4 from J, leaving 9 bases between them. CDR3 sequence (DNA): TGTGCCAGCAGACAGGGAATCTATGGCTACACCTTC. It translates to CASRQGIYGYTF.

This clonotype was recorded many times. This rearrangement joins TRBV7-6 to TRBJ2-1, with D possibly being TRBD1 (6 bases). The germline V gene encodes CDR1 SGHVS and CDR2 FNYEAQ. With 2 bases removed from V and 1 base from J, the gap between germline ends came to 6 bases. The CDR3 spans 14 residues. CDR3 nucleotide sequence: TGTGCCAGCAGCTTACAGGGGTCCTACAATGAGCAGTTCTTC. Its translation: CASSLQGSYNEQFF.

The sample holds a few counts of this clonotype. The V gene is TRBV7-2, the J gene TRBJ1-3; TRBD1 matches at 9 bases. Trimming removed 6 bases from V and 3 bases from J; junction bases left unmatched: 6. The CDR3 extends over 15 amino acids. Germline lookup yields CDR1 SGHTA and CDR2 FQGNSA. CDR3 DNA sequence: TGTGCCAGCAGACCCAACAGGGGGCTTGGAAACACCATATATTTT. Encoded protein: CASRPNRGLGNTIYF. Complete variable domain (other parts from reference TRBV7-2 and TRBJ1-3): GAGVSQSPSNKVTEKGKDVELRCDPISGHTALYWYRQSLGQGLEFLIYFQGNSAPDKSGLPSDRFSAERTGGSVSTLTIQRTQQEDSAVYLCASRPNRGLGNTIYFGEGSWLTVV.

The table lists this clonotype with a few counts. The V gene is TRBV9, the J gene TRBJ2-3, with 12 bases matching TRBD2. The CDR3 contains 16 residues. V shed 4 bases, J shed 3 bases, and the junction held 6 bases outside the gene matches. Germline V CDR1 and CDR2: SGDLS, YYNGEE. The CDR3 region has the DNA TGTGCCAGCAGCCCTCGGACTAGCGGGATGACAGATACGCAGTATTTT. This translates into CASSPRTSGMTDTQYF.

This chain uses TRBV6-1 with TRBJ2-6; tentatively, D is TRBD2 (5 bases). The CDR3 spans 16 residues. V lost 6 bases and J 0 bases, leaving 12 bases between the germline ends. Looked up from germline, CDR1 is MNHNS and CDR2 is SASEGT. CDR3 in amino acids: CASSLDAGSGANVLTF. The CDR3 coding sequence is TGTGCCAGCAGCTTGGACGCGGGCTCTGGGGCCAACGTCCTGACTTTC.

This clonotype was observed a handful of times. This sequence joins TRBV7-2 and TRBJ1-5, with D unresolved. The CDR3 contains 15 residues. Per the germline V gene, CDR1 is SGHTA and CDR2 is FQGNSA. Trimming removed 5 bases from V and 6 bases from J, with 17 bases in between. CDR3 DNA: TGTGCCAGCAGCCTCGGATACACTAAGGGTCAGCCCCAGCATTTT. It codes for CASSLGYTKGQPQHF.

Only a few counts were recorded for this clonotype. The chain carries TRBV15 and TRBJ2-5; 12 bases line up with TRBD2. CDR3 size: 16 residues. The germline V gene has CDR1 LNHNV and CDR2 YYDKDF (reference sequence). The V segment lost 1 base and the J segment 2 bases; nucleotides outside the gene matches: 2. This chain's CDR3 is CATSRGLAGAQETQYF. CDR3 DNA sequence: TGTGCCACCAGCAGAGGACTAGCGGGGGCACAAGAGACCCAGTACTTC.

This clonotype was counted between two and nine times. This chain connects TRBV10-2 to TRBJ2-2; D is possibly TRBD2 (5 bases). Germline CDR1 reads WSHSY; CDR2 reads SAAADI. CDR3 length: 13 amino acids. With 8 bases removed from V and 8 bases from J, the gap between germline ends came to 15 bases. This CDR3 reads CASEGVELGELFF. The CDR3 DNA follows: TGCGCCAGCGAGGGCGTAGAGTTAGGGGAGCTGTTTTTT.

The genes are TRBV2 and TRBJ2-1, with D possibly matching TRBD1 (6 bases). CDR1 is SNHLY and CDR2 is FYNNEI in the germline V gene. The CDR3 runs to 15 residues. Trimming took 4 bases from V and 6 from J, leaving 16 bases between them. In DNA form, the CDR3 reads TGTGCCAGCAGTGTTGGGGGCTTTCAGGGCAATGAGCAGTTCTTC. Residues: CASSVGGFQGNEQFF.

Many counts were recorded for this clonotype. The chain is built from TRBV20-1 and TRBJ2-1; D is perhaps TRBD2 (6 bases). CDR1 DFQATT and CDR2 SNEGSKA come from the germline V gene (reference sequence). V dropped 1 base and J dropped 12 bases, with 16 bases sitting between them. The CDR3 spans 13 residues. CDR3 bases: TGCAGTGCTAGAGGGCCACGCGGGGACGGGCAGTTCTTC. This encodes CSARGPRGDGQFF.

The chain joins TRBV29-1 to TRBJ1-2; TRBD1 is a possible D gene (6 bases). This CDR3 has 14 amino acids. Trimming shortened V by 5 bases and J by 0 bases, and 13 bases separated the two germline ends. The germline CDR1 and CDR2 sequences are SQVTM and ANQGSEA. The CDR3 DNA reads TGCAGCGTTACCCTCGGGACACCTAACTATGGCTACACCTTC. Its protein product is CSVTLGTPNYGYTF.

This clonotype was seen a few times. The V call is TRBV5-4, the J call TRBJ2-7, with TRBD2 identical over 7 bases. The CDR3 sequence is 14 residues long. Trimming took 4 bases from V and 1 from J; bases not matched to a gene: 5. Per the germline V gene, CDR1 is SGHNT and CDR2 is YYREEE (reference sequence). The CDR3 sequence is CASSHTSVSYEQYF. DNA for the CDR3: TGTGCCAGCAGCCATACTAGCGTGTCCTACGAGCAGTACTTC.

The V call is TRBV10-3, the J call TRBJ1-2; TRBD1 might be the D (5 bases). Germline assignment: CDR1 ENHRY and CDR2 SYGVKD. The V gene lost 11 bases and the J gene lost 8 bases, with 21 bases spanning the gap. The length of the CDR3 is 13 residues. The CDR3 loop is CAASLGLREGYTF. Written as DNA, the CDR3 is TGTGCCGCCTCCTTGGGGCTGAGGGAAGGCTACACCTTC.

In this sample, this clonotype turned up a few times. The chain links TRBV5-1 to TRBJ1-1; D is unclear. V lost 5 bases and J 0 bases, leaving 11 bases between the germline ends. This CDR3 is built from 14 residues. Germline values: CDR1 SGHRS, CDR2 YFSETQ. The CDR3 protein is CASRVGRVNTEAFF. CDR3 in DNA: TGCGCCAGCAGGGTGGGGAGGGTGAACACTGAAGCTTTCTTT. Drawing the rest from reference TRBV5-1 and TRBJ1-1, the complete variable domain is KAGVTQTPRYLIKTRGQQVTLSCSPISGHRSVSWYQQTPGQGLQFLFEYFSETQRNKGNFPGRFSGRQFSNSRSEMNVSTLELGDSALYLCASRVGRVNTEAFFGQGTRLTVV.

V gene TRBV4-2 combines with J gene TRBJ2-3, with a weak D call TRBD2 (6 bases). CDR3 length: 15 residues. Trimming stripped 0 bases from V and 4 bases from J, with 11 bases between. Germline-derived CDR1 and CDR2 are LGHNA and YNFKEQ. The CDR3, as DNA: TGTGCCAGCAGCCAAGAGGGGGGTAGCCCAGATACGCAGTATTTT. This gives the protein CASSQEGGSPDTQYF.

The J gene is TRBJ1-3, the V gene TRBV29-1; D is possibly TRBD1 (6 bases). The CDR3 is made up of 17 amino acids. The ends were cut back, 0 bases at V and 4 bases at J, with 19 bases in the middle. Germline lookup yields CDR1 SQVTM and CDR2 ANQGSEA. CDR3 bases: TGCAGCGTTGAAGAAATTGGGGGGCCGAGGATAGGAAACACCATATATTTT. Amino acid sequence: CSVEEIGGPRIGNTIYF.

This clonotype appeared a few times. The chain has TRBV29-1 and TRBJ2-7, with D perhaps matching TRBD2 (5 bases). The CDR3 consists of 12 residues. The germline V and J ends were trimmed by 1 base and 3 bases, with 7 bases remaining between them. CDR1 SQVTM and CDR2 ANQGSEA come from the germline V gene. CDR3 coding DNA: TGCAGCGTTGAAGTGGCGGGCTACGAGCAGTACTTC. The encoded protein is CSVEVAGYEQYF.

CDR3 coding DNA: TGTGCCACAGGGTGGGGGGGTACGCAGTATTTT. Translating gives CATGWGGTQYF. J is TRBJ2-3 and V is TRBV28; 7 bases fit TRBD2. This CDR3 is 11 amino acids long. Looked up from germline, CDR1 is MDHEN and CDR2 is SYDVKM. Unmatched junction bases numbered 6, after V lost 10 bases and J lost 8 bases.

This clonotype was observed a handful of times. The V gene is TRBV2, the J gene TRBJ2-3, with D unclear. Trimming took off 8 bases at V and 1 base at J, with 13 bases between the two ends. CDR1 and CDR2 (germline): SNHLY, FYNNEI. The CDR3 is 14 amino acids. CDR3 protein: CASGPPSRTDTQYF. The CDR3 DNA reads TGTGCCAGCGGACCCCCCAGTCGCACAGATACGCAGTATTTT. Combining the CDR3 with reference TRBV2 and TRBJ2-3 gives the whole variable domain EPEVTQTPSHQVTQMGQEVILRCVPISNHLYFYWYRQILGQKVEFLVSFYNNEISEKSEIFDDQFSVERPDGSNFTLKIRSTKLEDSAMYFCASGPPSRTDTQYFGPGTRLTVL.

In its sample, this clonotype was seen many times. The chain is built from TRBV29-1 and TRBJ1-1; D unresolved. This CDR3 has 12 residues. V lost 2 bases and J lost 7, with 11 bases in between. Germline CDR1 SQVTM, CDR2 ANQGSEA. The CDR3 here is CSVEYGQGEAFF. The DNA of the CDR3 is TGCAGCGTTGAATACGGGCAAGGTGAAGCTTTCTTT.

The chain uses TRBV27 and TRBJ1-5; D perhaps matches TRBD1 (6 bases). This CDR3 is built from 13 residues. Germline CDR1 reads MNHEY; CDR2 reads SMNVEV (reference sequence). V dropped 6 bases and J dropped 6 bases, with 12 bases sitting between them. Here the CDR3 DNA reads TGTGCCAGCAGAGGGGGGGGGGCTCAGCCCCAGCATTTT. Translated: CASRGGGAQPQHF.